The present T cell receptor (beta chain) was sequenced within a study of beta chain features in type 1 diabetes. The study's findings and limits: Equally in patients and controls, PCR might preferentially amplify shorter templates. Compared to healthy donors, patients appeared to have naive, central memory and Treg TCRB repertoires that were more alike.

As for this clone: Its antigen is unknown.

Investigators reverse transcribed all isolated RNA, so they sequenced expressed TCRB transcripts. For naive, central memory and regulatory T cell samples, reads averaged roughly 4 million. Method: immunoSEQ multiplex PCR; TCRdb's copy keeps in-frame clones and lacks some. The table lists under 300,000 clones, about 30% of them singletons. The source material was central memory CD4+ T cells from blood. The clonotype originates from a man under 40 in good health.

CDR3 residues: CASSLYYGGYTF. Written as DNA, the CDR3 is TGTGCCAGTAGTTTGTATTACGGCGGCTACACCTTC. The rearrangement links TRBV19 to TRBJ1-2; D gene ambiguous. The CDR3 extends over 12 amino acids. Trimming left V 5 bases short and J 8 bases short, with 12 bases between. Per the germline V gene, CDR1 is LNHDA and CDR2 is SQIVND (reference sequence). Complete variable domain (other parts from reference TRBV19 and TRBJ1-2): DGGITQSPKYLFRKEGQNVTLSCEQNLNHDAMYWYRQDPGQGLRLIYYSQIVNDFQKGDIAEGYSVSREKKESFPLTVTSAQKNPTAFYLCASSLYYGGYTFGSGTRLTVV.